Shown below are 15 T cell receptor beta chains from a single sample sequenced in a study of OX40 agonist ivuxolimab in advanced cancers. Method: immunoSEQ multiplex PCR; TCRdb's copy keeps in-frame clones and lacks some. The sample contains 75,000 to 95,000 clones, around 87% of which appear only once. The sample here was CD4+ or CD8+ T cells sorted from blood, taken in a trial of the OX40 agonist ivuxolimab. The source of these receptors is an adult with an advanced solid tumor such as melanoma, head and neck, liver or kidney cancer.

The CDR3 is CASTRDRRTDTQYF. The CDR3 DNA reads as TGCGCCAGCACCCGGGACAGGCGCACAGATACGCAGTATTTT. V gene TRBV5-1 combines with J gene TRBJ2-3, with 8 bases identical to TRBD1. V dropped 6 bases and J dropped 1; count of bases not matched to a gene: 4. CDR3 length equals 14 residues. Per germline, CDR1 SGHRS and CDR2 YFSETQ.

This chain uses TRBV7-9 with TRBJ1-4, with D possibly TRBD1 on 5 matching bases. The CDR3 loop spans 15 amino acids. Germline CDR1 and CDR2: SEHNR and FQNEAQ (reference sequence). Trimming shortened V by 3 bases and J by 8 bases, and 16 bases separated the two germline ends. The CDR3 nucleotides are TGTGCCAGCAGCTTCGGGCGGGGCGAGGGGGAAAAACTGTTTTTT. Translation gives CASSFGRGEGEKLFF.

J is TRBJ1-1 and V is TRBV29-1, with D possibly matching TRBD1 (5 bases). Trimming shortened V by 3 bases and J by 11 bases, and 16 bases separated the two germline ends. Germline assignment: CDR1 SQVTM and CDR2 ANQGSEA. The CDR3 loop spans 12 amino acids. CDR3 sequence reads: CSVDGGVKEAFF. CDR3 nucleotides: TGCAGCGTTGATGGAGGGGTTAAGGAGGCTTTCTTT.

This clone has only one observation. The V call is TRBV27, the J call TRBJ2-5; D not resolved. CDR3 length: 16 residues. Germline V gene lookup returns CDR1 MNHEY and CDR2 SMNVEV (reference sequence). Between the trimmed V and J ends, which lost 0 bases and 5 bases, there was a span of 16 bases. CDR3 DNA sequence: TGTGCCAGCAGTTTATCAGGGCAACCAAAGGGTGAGACCCAGTACTTC. This codes for CASSLSGQPKGETQYF.

The chain recombines TRBV28 with TRBJ1-1, with a tentative D call TRBD1 (6 bases). The CDR3 totals 15 residues. In germline, CDR1 is MDHEN, CDR2 SYDVKM. Trimming left V 5 bases short and J 0 bases short, with 13 bases between. CDR3 DNA sequence: TGTGCCAGCAGTCCCCACGGACAGCTGAACACTGAAGCTTTCTTT. Its translation is CASSPHGQLNTEAFF.

This clone has a single count. Its ends do not fully match the called genes, so a read error is possible. The rearrangement links TRBV4-3 to TRBJ2-3; the D is unclear. CDR1 is LGHNA, CDR2 YSLEER, per germline. The length of the CDR3 is 14 residues. DNA of the CDR3: TGCGCCAGCAGCCAAGAGGGTTCTGGAACCCATACCTTCTTT. Encoded protein: CASSQEGSGTHTFF.

The genes are TRBV29-1 and TRBJ1-1; weak D call: TRBD1 (5 bases). Germline-derived CDR1 and CDR2 are SQVTM and ANQGSEA. The CDR3 is 12 amino acids. V gave up 5 bases and J gave up 3 bases, with 10 bases separating them. The CDR3 region is CSVWGGHTEAFF. The CDR3 bases are TGCAGCGTTTGGGGCGGGCACACTGAAGCTTTCTTT.

The J gene is TRBJ1-1, the V gene TRBV28; D is undetermined. V dropped 1 base and J dropped 6 bases, with 9 bases sitting between them. CDR1 is MDHEN, CDR2 SYDVKM, per germline. The CDR3 loop spans 13 amino acids. For the CDR3, the DNA is TGTGCCAGCAGTTTATTTAACAGCCCTGAAGCTTTCTTT. Translated, it gives CASSLFNSPEAFF.

The chain is built from TRBV28 and TRBJ2-7, with TRBD2 identical over 7 bases. The CDR3 is made up of 14 amino acids. Germline-derived CDR1 and CDR2 are MDHEN and SYDVKM. Trimming removed 6 bases from V and 2 bases from J; junction bases left unmatched: 7. CDR3 amino acids: CASRTKRGPYEQYF. CDR3 DNA sequence: TGTGCCAGCAGGACCAAGCGGGGACCCTACGAGCAGTACTTC. Using reference TRBV28 and TRBJ2-7 for the parts outside the CDR3, the full variable domain is DVKVTQSSRYLVKRTGEKVFLECVQDMDHENMFWYRQDPGLGLRLIYFSYDVKMKEKGDIPEGYSVSREKKERFSLILESASTNQTSMYLCASRTKRGPYEQYFGPGTRLTVT.

The chain couples TRBV5-6 to TRBJ2-2, with a weak D call TRBD1 (5 bases). The germline V gene has CDR1 SGHDT and CDR2 YYEEEE. The CDR3 is 15 amino acids. V was trimmed by 3 bases and J by 4 bases, leaving 13 bases between them. The CDR3 region has the DNA TGTGCCAGCAGCTCACAAGGGGCATTCACCGGGGAGCTGTTTTTT. This encodes CASSSQGAFTGELFF.

This sequence joins TRBV4-1 and TRBJ1-5; D is perhaps TRBD1 (5 bases). Trimming took 0 bases from V and 3 from J, leaving 12 bases between them. CDR1 and CDR2 from the germline V gene are MGHRA and YSYEKL. CDR3 size: 16 residues. CDR3 amino acids: CASSQDLGGFNQPQHF. CDR3 DNA sequence: TGCGCCAGCAGCCAAGATCTGGGGGGTTTCAATCAGCCCCAGCATTTT.

This sequence joins TRBV30 and TRBJ2-2; D is unresolved. This CDR3 contains 15 residues. The V gene's germline CDR1 is GTSNPN and CDR2 SVGIG (reference sequence). V lost 4 bases to trimming and J lost 2 bases, with 14 bases between them. CDR3 DNA: TGTGCCTGGATTGAAGGCGGCCGCAACACCGGGGAGCTGTTTTTT. Its protein is CAWIEGGRNTGELFF.

The CDR3 DNA reads as TGTGCCAGCAGCCAGGACTTCACGGGGACCCAGTACTTC. Protein product: CASSQDFTGTQYF. The rearrangement uses TRBV7-2 and TRBJ2-5; D might be TRBD2 (5 bases). V lost 5 bases, J lost 7 bases, and 14 bases lay in between. The germline V gene has CDR1 SGHTA and CDR2 FQGNSA. CDR3 length: 13 residues.

This clone was counted a few times. This chain uses TRBV2 with TRBJ1-3; possibly TRBD1 for D (5 bases). Per the germline V gene, CDR1 is SNHLY and CDR2 is FYNNEI. The ends were cut back, 6 bases at V and 0 bases at J, with 12 bases in the middle. The CDR3 has 15 amino acids. The CDR3 DNA reads as TGTGCCAGCAGGGAGGGGCGACTCTCTGGAAACACCATATATTTT. This sequence encodes CASREGRLSGNTIYF.

This chain connects TRBV28 to TRBJ1-1; D is unclear. The CDR3 loop spans 15 amino acids. The germline V gene has CDR1 MDHEN and CDR2 SYDVKM. V was pared by 7 bases and J by 1 base, with 16 bases between. The CDR3 nucleotides read TGTGCCAGCAAACCCTCGACGACATGGAACACTGAAGCTTTCTTT. It yields the protein CASKPSTTWNTEAFF.